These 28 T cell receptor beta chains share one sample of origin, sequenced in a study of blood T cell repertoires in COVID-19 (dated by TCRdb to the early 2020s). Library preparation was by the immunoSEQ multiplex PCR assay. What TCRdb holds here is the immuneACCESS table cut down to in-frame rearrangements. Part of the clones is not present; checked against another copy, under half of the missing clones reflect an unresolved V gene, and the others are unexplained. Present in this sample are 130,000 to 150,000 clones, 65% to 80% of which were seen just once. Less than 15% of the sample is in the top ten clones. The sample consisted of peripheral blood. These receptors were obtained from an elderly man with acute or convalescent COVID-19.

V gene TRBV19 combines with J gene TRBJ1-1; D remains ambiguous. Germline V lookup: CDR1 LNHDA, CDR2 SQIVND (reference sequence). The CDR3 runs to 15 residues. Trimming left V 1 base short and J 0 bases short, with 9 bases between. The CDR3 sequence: CASSIGGYMNTEAFF. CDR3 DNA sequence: TGTGCCAGTAGTATAGGCGGATACATGAACACTGAAGCTTTCTTT.

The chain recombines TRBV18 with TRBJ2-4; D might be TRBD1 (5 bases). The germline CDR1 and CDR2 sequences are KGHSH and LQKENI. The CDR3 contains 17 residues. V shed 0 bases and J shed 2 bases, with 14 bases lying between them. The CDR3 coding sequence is TGTGCCAGCTCACCACCGGGCAGGGATGGGACCAAAAACATTCAGTACTTC. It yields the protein CASSPPGRDGTKNIQYF.

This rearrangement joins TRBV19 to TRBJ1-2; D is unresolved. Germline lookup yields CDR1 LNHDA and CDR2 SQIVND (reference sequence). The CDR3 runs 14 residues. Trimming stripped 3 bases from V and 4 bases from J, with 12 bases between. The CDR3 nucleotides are TGTGCCAGTAGTATCGGCCCCTACAGCTATGGCTACACCTTC. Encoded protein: CASSIGPYSYGYTF.

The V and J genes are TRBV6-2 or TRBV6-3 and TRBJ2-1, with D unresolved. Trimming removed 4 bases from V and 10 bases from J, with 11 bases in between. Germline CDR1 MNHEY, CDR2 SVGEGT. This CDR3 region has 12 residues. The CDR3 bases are TGTGCCAGCAGTTCCGAAGAGGCCGAGCAGTTCTTC. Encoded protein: CASSSEEAEQFF.

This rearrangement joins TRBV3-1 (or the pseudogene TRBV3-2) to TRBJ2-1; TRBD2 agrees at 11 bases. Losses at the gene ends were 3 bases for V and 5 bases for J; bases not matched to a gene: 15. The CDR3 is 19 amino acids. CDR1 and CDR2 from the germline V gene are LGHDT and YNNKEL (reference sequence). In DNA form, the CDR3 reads TGTGCCAGCAGCCACCTTATACCCATAGCGGGGGGGCCTAACAATGAGCAGTTCTTC. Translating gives CASSHLIPIAGGPNNEQFF.

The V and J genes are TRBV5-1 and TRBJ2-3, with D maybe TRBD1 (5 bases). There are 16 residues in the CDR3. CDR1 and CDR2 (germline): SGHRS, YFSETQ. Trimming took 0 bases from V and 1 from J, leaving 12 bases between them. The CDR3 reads CASSLAQGAGTDTQYF. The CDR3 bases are TGCGCCAGCAGCTTGGCCCAAGGGGCCGGCACAGATACGCAGTATTTT.

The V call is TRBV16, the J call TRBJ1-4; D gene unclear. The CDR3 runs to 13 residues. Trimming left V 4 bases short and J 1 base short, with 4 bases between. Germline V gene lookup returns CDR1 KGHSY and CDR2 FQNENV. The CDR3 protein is CASSPGTNEKLFF. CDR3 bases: TGTGCCAGCAGCCCGGGAACTAATGAAAAACTGTTTTTT.

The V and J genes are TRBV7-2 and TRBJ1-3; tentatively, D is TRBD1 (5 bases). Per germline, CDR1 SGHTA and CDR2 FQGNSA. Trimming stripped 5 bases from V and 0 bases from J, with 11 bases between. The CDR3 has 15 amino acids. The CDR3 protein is CASSLFQGSGNTIYF. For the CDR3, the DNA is TGTGCCAGCAGCCTCTTCCAGGGCTCTGGAAACACCATATATTTT.

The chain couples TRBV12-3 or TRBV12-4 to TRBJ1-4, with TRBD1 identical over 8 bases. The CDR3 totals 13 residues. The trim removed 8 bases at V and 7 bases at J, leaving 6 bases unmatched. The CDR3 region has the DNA TGTGCCAGCGGTGACAGGGGAGGTGAAAAACTGTTTTTT. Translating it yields CASGDRGGEKLFF.

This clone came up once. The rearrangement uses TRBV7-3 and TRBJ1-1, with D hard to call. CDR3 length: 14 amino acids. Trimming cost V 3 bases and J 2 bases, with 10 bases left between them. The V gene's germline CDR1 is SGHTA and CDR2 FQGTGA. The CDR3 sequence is CASSFVAINTEAFF. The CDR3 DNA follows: TGTGCCAGCAGCTTCGTGGCAATCAACACTGAAGCTTTCTTT.

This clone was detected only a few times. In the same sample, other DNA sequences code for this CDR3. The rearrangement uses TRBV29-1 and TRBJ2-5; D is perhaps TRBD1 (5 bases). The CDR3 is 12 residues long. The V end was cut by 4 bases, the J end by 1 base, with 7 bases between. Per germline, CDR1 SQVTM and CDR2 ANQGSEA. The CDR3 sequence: CSVARGQETQYF. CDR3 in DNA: TGCAGCGTTGCTAGGGGCCAAGAGACCCAGTACTTC.

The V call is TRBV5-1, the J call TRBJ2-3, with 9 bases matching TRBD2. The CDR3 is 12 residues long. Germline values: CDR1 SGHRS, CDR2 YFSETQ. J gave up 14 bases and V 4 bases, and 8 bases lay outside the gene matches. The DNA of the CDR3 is TGCGCCAGCAGCCTTAGCGGGGGCCTCGGGTATTTT. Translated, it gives CASSLSGGLGYF.

For the CDR3, the DNA is TGTGCCAGCAGCTCCACGTCGGACACCCTCCACTTT. Its protein is CASSSTSDTLHF. The chain joins TRBV7-2 to TRBJ1-6; maybe TRBD1 (5 bases). The V and J ends lost 4 bases and 14 bases respectively, with 12 bases between them. Germline lookup yields CDR1 SGHTA and CDR2 FQGNSA. The CDR3 is made up of 12 amino acids.

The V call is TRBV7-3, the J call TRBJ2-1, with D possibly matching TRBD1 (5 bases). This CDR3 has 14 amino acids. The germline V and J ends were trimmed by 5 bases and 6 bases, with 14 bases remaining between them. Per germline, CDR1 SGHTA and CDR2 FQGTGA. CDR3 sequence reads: CASSPQGSSNEQFF. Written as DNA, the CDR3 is TGTGCCAGCAGCCCCCAGGGTTCCAGCAATGAGCAGTTCTTC.

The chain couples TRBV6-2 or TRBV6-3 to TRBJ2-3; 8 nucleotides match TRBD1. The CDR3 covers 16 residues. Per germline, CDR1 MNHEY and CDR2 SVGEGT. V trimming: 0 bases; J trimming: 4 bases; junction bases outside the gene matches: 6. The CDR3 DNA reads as TGTGCCAGCAGTTACTCTGGACAGGGAGCGTCAGATACGCAGTATTTT. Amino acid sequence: CASSYSGQGASDTQYF.

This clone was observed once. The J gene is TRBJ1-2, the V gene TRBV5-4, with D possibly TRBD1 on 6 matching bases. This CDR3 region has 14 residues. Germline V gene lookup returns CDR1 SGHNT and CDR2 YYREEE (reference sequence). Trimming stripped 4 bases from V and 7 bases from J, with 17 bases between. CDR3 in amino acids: CASSPSGDRSGYTF. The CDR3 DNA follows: TGTGCCAGCAGCCCTTCAGGGGATCGGAGTGGCTACACCTTC.

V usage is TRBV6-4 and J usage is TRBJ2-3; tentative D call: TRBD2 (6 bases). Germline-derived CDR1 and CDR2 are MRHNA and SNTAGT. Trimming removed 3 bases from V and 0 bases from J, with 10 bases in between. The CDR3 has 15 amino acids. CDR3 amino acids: CASSEAGTSTDTQYF. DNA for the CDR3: TGTGCCAGCAGTGAGGCCGGGACTAGCACAGATACGCAGTATTTT.

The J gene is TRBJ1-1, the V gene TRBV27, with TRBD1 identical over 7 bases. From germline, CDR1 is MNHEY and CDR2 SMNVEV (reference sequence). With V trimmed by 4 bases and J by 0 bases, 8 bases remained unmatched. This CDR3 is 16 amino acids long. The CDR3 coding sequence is TGTGCCAGCAGTTCGGACAGGCCCCTGATGAACACTGAAGCTTTCTTT. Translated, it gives CASSSDRPLMNTEAFF.

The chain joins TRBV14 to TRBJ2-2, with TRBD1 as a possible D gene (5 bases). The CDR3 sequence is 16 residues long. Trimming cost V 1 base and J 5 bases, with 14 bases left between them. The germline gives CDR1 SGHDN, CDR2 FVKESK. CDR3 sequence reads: CASSQARQGRTGELFF. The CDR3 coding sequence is TGTGCCAGCAGCCAAGCTAGGCAGGGAAGAACCGGGGAGCTGTTTTTT. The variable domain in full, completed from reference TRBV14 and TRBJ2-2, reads EAGVTQFPSHSVIEKGQTVTLRCDPISGHDNLYWYRRVMGKEIKFLLHFVKESKQDESGMPNNRFLAERTGGTYSTLKVQPAELEDSGVYFCASSQARQGRTGELFFGEGSRLTVL.

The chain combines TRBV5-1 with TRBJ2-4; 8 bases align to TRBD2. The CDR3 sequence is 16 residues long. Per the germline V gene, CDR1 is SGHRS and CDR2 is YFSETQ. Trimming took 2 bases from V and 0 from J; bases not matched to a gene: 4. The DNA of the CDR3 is TGCGCCAGCAGCTTAAGAAGCGGGGGAGCCAAAAACATTCAGTACTTC. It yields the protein CASSLRSGGAKNIQYF.

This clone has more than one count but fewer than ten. The CDR3 DNA follows: TGTGCCAGTAGGACCGGACAGGACACCGGGGAGCTGTTTTTT. Encoded protein: CASRTGQDTGELFF. The chain links TRBV19 to TRBJ2-2, with 7 bases matching TRBD1. The CDR3 has 14 amino acids. The germline V gene has CDR1 LNHDA and CDR2 SQIVND (reference sequence). V was clipped by 6 bases and J by 3 bases; unmatched bases: 4.

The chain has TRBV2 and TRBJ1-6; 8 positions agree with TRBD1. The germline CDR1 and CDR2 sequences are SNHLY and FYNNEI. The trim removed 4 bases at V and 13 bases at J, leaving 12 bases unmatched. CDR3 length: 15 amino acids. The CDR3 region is CASSVRDRSTAPLHF. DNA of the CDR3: TGTGCCAGCAGTGTCCGGGACAGGAGTACGGCGCCCCTCCACTTT.

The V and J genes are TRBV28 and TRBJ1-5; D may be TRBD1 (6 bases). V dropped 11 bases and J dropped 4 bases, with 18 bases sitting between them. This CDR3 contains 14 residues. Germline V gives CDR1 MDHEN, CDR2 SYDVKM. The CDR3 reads CAVQGQPSNQPQHF. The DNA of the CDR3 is TGTGCCGTCCAAGGACAGCCATCGAATCAGCCCCAGCATTTT.

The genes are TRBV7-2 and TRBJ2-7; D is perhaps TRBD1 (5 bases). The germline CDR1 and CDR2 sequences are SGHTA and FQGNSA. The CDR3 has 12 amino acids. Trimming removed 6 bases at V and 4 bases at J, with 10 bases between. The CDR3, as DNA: TGTGCCAGCAGTCCGACAGAGTACGAGCAGTACTTC. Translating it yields CASSPTEYEQYF.

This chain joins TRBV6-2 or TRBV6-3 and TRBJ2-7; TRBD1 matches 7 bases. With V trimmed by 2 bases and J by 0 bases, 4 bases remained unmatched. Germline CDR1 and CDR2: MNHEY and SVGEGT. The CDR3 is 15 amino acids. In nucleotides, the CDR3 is TGTGCCAGCAGTTACCTTACAGGGGTCTCCTACGAGCAGTACTTC. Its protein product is CASSYLTGVSYEQYF.

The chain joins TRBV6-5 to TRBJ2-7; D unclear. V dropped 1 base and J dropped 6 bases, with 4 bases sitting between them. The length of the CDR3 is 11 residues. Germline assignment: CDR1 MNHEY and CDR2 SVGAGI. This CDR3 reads CASSYYGEQYF. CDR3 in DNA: TGTGCCAGCAGTTACTACGGCGAGCAGTACTTC.

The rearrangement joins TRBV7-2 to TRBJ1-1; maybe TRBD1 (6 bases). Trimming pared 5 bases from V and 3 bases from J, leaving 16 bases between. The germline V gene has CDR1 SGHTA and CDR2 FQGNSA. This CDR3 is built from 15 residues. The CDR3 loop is CASSPSGAPYTEAFF. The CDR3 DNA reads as TGTGCCAGCAGCCCCTCAGGGGCGCCTTACACTGAAGCTTTCTTT.

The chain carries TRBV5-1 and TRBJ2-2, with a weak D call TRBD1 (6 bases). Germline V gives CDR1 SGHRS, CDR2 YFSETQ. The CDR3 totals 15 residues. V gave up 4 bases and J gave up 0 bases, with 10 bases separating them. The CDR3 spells CASSPGQPNTGELFF. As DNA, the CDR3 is TGCGCCAGCAGCCCCGGACAGCCGAACACCGGGGAGCTGTTTTTT.